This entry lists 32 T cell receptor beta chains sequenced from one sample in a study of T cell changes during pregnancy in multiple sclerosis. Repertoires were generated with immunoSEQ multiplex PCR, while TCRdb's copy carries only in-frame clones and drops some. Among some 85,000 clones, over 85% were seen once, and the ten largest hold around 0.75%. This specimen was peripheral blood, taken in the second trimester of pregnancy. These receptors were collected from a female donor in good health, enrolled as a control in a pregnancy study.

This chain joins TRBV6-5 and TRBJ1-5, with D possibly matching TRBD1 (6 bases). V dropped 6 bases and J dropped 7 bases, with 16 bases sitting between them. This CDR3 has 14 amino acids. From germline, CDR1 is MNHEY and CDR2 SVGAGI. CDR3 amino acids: CASREGGINQPQHF. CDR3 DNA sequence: TGTGCCAGCAGGGAGGGGGGGATTAACCAGCCCCAGCATTTT.

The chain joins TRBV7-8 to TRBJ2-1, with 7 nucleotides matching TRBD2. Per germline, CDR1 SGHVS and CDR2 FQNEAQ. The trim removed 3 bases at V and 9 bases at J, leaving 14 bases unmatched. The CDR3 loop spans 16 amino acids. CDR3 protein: CASSFNARLARGEQFF. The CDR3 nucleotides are TGTGCCAGCAGCTTCAACGCACGACTAGCCCGCGGTGAGCAGTTCTTC.

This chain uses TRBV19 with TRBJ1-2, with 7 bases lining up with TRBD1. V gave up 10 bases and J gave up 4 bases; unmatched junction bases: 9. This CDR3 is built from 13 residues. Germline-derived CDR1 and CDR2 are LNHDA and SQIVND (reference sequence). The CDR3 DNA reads TGTGCCACCCTTCGACAGGGAACCTATGGCTACACCTTC. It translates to CATLRQGTYGYTF.

CDR3 residues: CASSPGLAVDNEQFF. CDR3 bases: TGTGCCAGCAGCCCGGGACTAGCGGTTGACAATGAGCAGTTCTTC. The chain has TRBV7-9 and TRBJ2-1; 11 nucleotides line up with TRBD2. The CDR3 length is 15 residues. V shed 5 bases and J 5 bases; nucleotides not matched to a gene: 5. From germline, CDR1 is SEHNR and CDR2 FQNEAQ (reference sequence).

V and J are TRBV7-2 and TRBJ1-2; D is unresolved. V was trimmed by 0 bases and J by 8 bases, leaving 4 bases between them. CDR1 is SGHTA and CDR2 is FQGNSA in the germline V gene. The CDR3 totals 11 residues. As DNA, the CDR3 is TGTGCCAGCAGCTTAGCTCTCGGCTACACCTTC. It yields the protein CASSLALGYTF.

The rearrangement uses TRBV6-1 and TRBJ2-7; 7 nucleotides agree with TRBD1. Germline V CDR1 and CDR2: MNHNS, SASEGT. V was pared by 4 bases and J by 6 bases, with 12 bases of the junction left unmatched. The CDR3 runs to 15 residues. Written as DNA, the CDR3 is TGTGCCAGCAGTGTCTTGAGGCAGGGGGATTCCGAGCAGTACTTC. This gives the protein CASSVLRQGDSEQYF.

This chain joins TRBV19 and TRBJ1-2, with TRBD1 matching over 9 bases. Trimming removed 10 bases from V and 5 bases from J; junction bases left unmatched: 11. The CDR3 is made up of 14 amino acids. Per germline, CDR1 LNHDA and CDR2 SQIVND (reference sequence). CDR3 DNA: TGTGCCACTCGGGGACAGGGAGGACGGTATGGCTACACCTTC. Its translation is CATRGQGGRYGYTF.

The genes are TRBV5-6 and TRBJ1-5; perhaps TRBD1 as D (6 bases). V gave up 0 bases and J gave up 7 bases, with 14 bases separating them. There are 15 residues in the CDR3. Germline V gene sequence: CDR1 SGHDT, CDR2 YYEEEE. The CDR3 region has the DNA TGTGCCAGCAGCTTGGCTTTTTCAGGGGCGCAGCCCCAGCATTTT. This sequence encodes CASSLAFSGAQPQHF.

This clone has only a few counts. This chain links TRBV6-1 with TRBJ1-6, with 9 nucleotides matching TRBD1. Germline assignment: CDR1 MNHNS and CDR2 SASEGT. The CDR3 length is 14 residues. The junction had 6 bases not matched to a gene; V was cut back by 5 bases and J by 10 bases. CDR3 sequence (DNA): TGTGCCAGCAGTTCGGGACAGGGCTCATCACCCCTCCACTTT. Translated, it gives CASSSGQGSSPLHF.

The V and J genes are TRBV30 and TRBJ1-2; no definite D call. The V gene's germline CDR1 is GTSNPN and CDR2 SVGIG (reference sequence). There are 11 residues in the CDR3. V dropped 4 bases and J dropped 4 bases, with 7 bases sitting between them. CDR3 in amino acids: CAWNFGYGYTF. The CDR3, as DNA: TGTGCCTGGAACTTTGGCTATGGCTACACCTTC.

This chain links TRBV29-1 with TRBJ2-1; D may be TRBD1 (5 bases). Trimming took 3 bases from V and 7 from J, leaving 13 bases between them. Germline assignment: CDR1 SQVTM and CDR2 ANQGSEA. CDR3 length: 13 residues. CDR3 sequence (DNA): TGCAGCGTTGACCGCGACAGAAATAATGAGCAGTTCTTC. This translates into CSVDRDRNNEQFF.

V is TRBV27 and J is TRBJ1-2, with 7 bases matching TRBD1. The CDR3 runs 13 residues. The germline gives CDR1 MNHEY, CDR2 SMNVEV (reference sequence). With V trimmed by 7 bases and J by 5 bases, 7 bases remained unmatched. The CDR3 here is CASKQGIRYGYTF. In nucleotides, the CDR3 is TGTGCCAGCAAACAGGGGATTAGGTATGGCTACACCTTC.

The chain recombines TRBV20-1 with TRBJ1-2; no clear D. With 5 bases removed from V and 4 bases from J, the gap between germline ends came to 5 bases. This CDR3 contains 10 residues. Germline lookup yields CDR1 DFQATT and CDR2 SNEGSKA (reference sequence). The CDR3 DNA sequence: TGCAGTGCTTTGGCCTATGGCTACACCTTC. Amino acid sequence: CSALAYGYTF.

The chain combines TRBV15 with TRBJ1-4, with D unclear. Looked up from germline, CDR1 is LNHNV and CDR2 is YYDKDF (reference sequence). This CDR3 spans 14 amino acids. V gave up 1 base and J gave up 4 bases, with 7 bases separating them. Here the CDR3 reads CATSRGRLNEKLFF. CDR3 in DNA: TGTGCCACCAGCAGAGGTAGACTTAATGAAAAACTGTTTTTT.

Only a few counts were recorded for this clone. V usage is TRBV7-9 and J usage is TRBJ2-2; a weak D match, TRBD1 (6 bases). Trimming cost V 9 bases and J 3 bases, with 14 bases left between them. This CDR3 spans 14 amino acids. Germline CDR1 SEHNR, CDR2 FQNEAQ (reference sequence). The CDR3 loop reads CASLRQDHTGELFF. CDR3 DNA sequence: TGTGCCAGTCTAAGACAGGACCACACCGGGGAGCTGTTTTTT.

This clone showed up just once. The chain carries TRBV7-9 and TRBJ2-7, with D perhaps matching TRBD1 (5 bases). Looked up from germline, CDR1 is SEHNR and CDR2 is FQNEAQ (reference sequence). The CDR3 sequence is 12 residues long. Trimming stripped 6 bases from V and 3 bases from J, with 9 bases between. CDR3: CASSYRYYEQYF. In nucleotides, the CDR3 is TGTGCCAGCAGTTACAGGTACTACGAGCAGTACTTC.

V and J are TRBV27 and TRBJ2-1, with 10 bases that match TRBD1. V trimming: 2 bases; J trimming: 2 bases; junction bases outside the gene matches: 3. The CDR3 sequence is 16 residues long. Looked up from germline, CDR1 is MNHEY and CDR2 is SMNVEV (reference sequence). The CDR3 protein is CASSLPGTGAYNEQFF. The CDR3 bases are TGTGCCAGCAGTTTACCCGGGACAGGGGCCTACAATGAGCAGTTCTTC.

This CDR3 reads CASSRGLAGGDQETQYF. The CDR3, as DNA: TGTGCCAGCAGCCGTGGACTAGCGGGGGGCGACCAAGAGACCCAGTACTTC. The J gene is TRBJ2-5, the V gene TRBV5-8; 14 bases align to TRBD2. Per the germline V gene, CDR1 is SGHTS and CDR2 is YDEGEE. V shed 4 bases and J 0 bases; nucleotides not matched to a gene: 5. The CDR3 is 17 amino acids.

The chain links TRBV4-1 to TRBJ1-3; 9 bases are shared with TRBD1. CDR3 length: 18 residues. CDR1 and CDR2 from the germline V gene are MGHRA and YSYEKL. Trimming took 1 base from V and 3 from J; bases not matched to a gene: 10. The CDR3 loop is CASSQVRIQGASGNTIYF. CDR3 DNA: TGCGCCAGCAGCCAAGTTAGGATACAGGGGGCCAGTGGAAACACCATATATTTT.

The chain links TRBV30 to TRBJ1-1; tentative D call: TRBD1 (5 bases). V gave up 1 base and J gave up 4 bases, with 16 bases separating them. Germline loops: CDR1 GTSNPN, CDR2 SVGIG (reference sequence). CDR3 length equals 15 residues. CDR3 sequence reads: CAWSGPRGLRTEAFF. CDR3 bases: TGTGCCTGGAGTGGGCCCCGGGGGTTGCGCACTGAAGCTTTCTTT.

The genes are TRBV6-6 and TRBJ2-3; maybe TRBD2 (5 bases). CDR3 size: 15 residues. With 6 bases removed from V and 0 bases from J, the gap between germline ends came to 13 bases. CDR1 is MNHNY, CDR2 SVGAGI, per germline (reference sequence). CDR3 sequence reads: CASRLGLESTDTQYF. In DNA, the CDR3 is TGTGCCAGCAGACTCGGACTGGAAAGCACAGATACGCAGTATTTT.

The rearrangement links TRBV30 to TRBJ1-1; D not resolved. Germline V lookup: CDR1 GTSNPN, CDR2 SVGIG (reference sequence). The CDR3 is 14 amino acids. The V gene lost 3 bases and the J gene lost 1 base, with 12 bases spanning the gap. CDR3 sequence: CAWRGGRKNTEAFF. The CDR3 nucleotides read TGTGCCTGGAGAGGAGGGCGGAAGAACACTGAAGCTTTCTTT.

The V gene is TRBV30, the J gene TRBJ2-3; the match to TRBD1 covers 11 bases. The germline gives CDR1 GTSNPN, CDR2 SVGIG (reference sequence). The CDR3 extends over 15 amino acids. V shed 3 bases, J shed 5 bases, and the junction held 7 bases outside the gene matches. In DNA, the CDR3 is TGTGCCTGGAGGGCGGGACAGGGGGTCGTAGATACGCAGTATTTT. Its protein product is CAWRAGQGVVDTQYF.

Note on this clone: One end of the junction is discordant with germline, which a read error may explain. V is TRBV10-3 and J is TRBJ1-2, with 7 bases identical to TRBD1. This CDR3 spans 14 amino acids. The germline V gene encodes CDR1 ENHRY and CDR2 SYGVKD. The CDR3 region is CAISGGQAKYGYTF. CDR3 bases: TGTGCCATCAGTGGAGGACAGGCTAAATATGGCTACACCTTC.

This CDR3 reads CASRVFQGGNQPQHF. CDR3 sequence (DNA): TGTGCCAGCAGGGTGTTTCAGGGGGGCAATCAGCCCCAGCATTTT. V is TRBV2 and J is TRBJ1-5; 7 nucleotides align to TRBD1. The CDR3 runs to 15 residues. The ends lost 6 bases at V and 2 bases at J; junction bases unmatched: 7. Germline CDR1 reads SNHLY; CDR2 reads FYNNEI.

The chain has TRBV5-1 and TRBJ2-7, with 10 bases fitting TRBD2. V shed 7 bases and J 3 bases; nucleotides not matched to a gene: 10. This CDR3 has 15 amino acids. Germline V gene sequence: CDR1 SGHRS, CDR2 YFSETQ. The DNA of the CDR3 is TGCGCCAGCCTGATTAGCGGGGGGCCCTTCTACGAGCAGTACTTC. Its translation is CASLISGGPFYEQYF.

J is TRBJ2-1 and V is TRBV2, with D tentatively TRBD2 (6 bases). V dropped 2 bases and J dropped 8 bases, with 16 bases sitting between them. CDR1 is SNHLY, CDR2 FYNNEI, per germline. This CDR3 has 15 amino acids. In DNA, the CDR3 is TGTGCCAGCAGTGAACTTTTTTTGGCGGGGCATGAGCAGTTCTTC. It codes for CASSELFLAGHEQFF.

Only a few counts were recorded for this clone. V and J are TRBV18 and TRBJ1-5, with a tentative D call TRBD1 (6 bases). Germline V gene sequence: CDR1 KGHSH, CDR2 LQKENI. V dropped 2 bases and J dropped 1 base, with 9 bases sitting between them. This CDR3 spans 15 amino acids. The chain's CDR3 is CASSPGRGSNQPQHF. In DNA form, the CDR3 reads TGTGCCAGCTCACCAGGCAGGGGAAGCAATCAGCCCCAGCATTTT.

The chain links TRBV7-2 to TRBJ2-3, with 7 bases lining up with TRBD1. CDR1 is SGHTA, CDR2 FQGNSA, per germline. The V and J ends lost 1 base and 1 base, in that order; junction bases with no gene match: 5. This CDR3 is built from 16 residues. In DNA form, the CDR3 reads TGTGCCAGCAGCTTAGTGTCTCAGGGGGGCACAGATACGCAGTATTTT. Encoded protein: CASSLVSQGGTDTQYF.

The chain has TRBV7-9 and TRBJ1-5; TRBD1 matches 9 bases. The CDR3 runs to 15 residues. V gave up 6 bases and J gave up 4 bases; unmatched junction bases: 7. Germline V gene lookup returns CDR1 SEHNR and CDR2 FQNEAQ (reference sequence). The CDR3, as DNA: TGTGCCAGCAGTTGGGGACAGGGTAGGAATCAGCCCCAGCATTTT. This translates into CASSWGQGRNQPQHF. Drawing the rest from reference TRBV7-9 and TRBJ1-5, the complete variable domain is DTGVSQNPRHKITKRGQNVTFRCDPISEHNRLYWYRQTLGQGPEFLTYFQNEAQLEKSRLLSDRFSAERPKGSFSTLEIQRTEQGDSAMYLCASSWGQGRNQPQHFGDGTRLSIL.

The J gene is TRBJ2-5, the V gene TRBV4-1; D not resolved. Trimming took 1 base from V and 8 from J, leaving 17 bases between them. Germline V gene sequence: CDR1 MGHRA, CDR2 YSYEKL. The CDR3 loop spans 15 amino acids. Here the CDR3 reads CASSQGAGFFGTQYF. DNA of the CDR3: TGCGCCAGCAGCCAAGGAGCAGGTTTCTTTGGTACCCAGTACTTC.

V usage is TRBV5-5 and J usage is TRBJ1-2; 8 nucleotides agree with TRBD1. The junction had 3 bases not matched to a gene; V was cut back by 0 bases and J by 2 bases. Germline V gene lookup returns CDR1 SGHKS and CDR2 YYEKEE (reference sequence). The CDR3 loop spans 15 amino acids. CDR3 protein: CASSLAGGSNYGYTF. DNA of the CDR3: TGTGCCAGCAGCTTGGCAGGGGGCTCAAACTATGGCTACACCTTC. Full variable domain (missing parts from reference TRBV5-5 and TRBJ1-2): DAGVTQSPTHLIKTRGQQVTLRCSPISGHKSVSWYQQVLGQGPQFIFQYYEKEERGRGNFPDRFSARQFPNYSSELNVNALLLGDSALYLCASSLAGGSNYGYTFGSGTRLTVV.